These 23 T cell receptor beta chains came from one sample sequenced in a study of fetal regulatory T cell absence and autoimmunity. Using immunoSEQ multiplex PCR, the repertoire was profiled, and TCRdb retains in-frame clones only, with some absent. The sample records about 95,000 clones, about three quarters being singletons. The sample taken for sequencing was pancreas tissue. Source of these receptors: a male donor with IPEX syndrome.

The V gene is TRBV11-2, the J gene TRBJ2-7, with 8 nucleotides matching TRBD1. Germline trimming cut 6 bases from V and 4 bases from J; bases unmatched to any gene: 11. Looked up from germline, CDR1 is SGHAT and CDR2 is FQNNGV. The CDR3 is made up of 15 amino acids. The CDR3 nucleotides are TGTGCCAGCAGTAATACAGGGGGAGGACTTTACGAGCAGTACTTC. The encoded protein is CASSNTGGGLYEQYF. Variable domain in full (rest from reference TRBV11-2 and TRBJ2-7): EAGVAQSPRYKIIEKRQSVAFWCNPISGHATLYWYQQILGQGPKLLIQFQNNGVVDDSQLPKDRFSAERLKGVDSTLKIQPAKLEDSAVYLCASSNTGGGLYEQYFGPGTRLTVT.

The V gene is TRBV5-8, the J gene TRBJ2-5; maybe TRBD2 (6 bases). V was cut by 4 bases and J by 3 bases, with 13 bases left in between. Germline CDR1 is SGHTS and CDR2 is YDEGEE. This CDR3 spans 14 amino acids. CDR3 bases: TGTGCCAGCAGCAGTGAACCGGGGGAAGAGACCCAGTACTTC. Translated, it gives CASSSEPGEETQYF.

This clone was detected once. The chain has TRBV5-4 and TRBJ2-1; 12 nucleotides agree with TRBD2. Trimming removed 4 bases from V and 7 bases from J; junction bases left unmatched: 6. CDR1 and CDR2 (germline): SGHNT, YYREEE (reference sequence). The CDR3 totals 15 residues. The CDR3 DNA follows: TGTGCCAGCAGCCACTACGGACTAGCGGGAAATGAGCAGTTCTTC. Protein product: CASSHYGLAGNEQFF. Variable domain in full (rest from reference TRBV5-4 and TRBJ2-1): ETGVTQSPTHLIKTRGQQVTLRCSSQSGHNTVSWYQQALGQGPQFIFQYYREEENGRGNFPPRFSGLQFPNYSSELNVNALELDDSALYLCASSHYGLAGNEQFFGPGTRLTVL.

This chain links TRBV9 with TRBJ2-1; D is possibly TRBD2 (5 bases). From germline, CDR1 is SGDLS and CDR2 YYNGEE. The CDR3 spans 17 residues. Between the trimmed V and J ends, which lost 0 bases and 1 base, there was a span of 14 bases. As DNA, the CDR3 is TGTGCCAGCAGCGTAGTGAGTAGCTCGGGGTCCTACAATGAGCAGTTCTTC. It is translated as CASSVVSSSGSYNEQFF.

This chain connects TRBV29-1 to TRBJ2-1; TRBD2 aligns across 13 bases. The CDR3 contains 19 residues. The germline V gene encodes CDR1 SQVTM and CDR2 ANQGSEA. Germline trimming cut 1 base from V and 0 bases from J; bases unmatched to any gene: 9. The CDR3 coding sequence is TGCAGCGTTGAAGGACTAGCGGGGGGCCATTTACCCTCCTACAATGAGCAGTTCTTC. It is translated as CSVEGLAGGHLPSYNEQFF.

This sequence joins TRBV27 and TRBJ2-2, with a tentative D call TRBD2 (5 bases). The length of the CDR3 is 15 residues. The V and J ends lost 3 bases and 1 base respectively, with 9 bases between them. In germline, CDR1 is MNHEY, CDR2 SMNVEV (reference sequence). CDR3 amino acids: CASSFWSGNTGELFF. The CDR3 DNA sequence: TGTGCCAGCAGTTTTTGGAGCGGGAACACCGGGGAGCTGTTTTTT.

CDR3 nucleotides: TGTGCCAGTAGTACTCTCGGCCGGGACAGGGATATCGAGCAGTACTTC. As protein: CASSTLGRDRDIEQYF. The gene calls are TRBV19 and TRBJ2-7; 9 nucleotides align to TRBD1. This CDR3 region has 16 residues. J was trimmed by 6 bases and V by 4 bases; bases with no gene match: 13. Germline V gives CDR1 LNHDA, CDR2 SQIVND (reference sequence).

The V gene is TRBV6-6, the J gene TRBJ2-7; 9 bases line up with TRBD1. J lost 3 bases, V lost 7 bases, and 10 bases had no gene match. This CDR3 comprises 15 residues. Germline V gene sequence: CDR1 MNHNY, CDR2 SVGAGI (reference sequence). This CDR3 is CASTAYRDRVYEQYF. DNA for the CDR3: TGTGCCAGCACGGCATACCGGGACAGGGTCTACGAGCAGTACTTC.

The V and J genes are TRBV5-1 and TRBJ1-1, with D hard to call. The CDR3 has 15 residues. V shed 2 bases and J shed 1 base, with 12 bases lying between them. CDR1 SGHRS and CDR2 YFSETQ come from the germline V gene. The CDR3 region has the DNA TGCGCCAGCAGCTTTCTTGGTCCACAGAACACTGAAGCTTTCTTT. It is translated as CASSFLGPQNTEAFF.

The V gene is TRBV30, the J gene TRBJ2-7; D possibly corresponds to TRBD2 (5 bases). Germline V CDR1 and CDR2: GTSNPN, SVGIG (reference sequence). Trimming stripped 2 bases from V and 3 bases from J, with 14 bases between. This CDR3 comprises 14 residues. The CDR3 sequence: CAWSHRRVHYEQYF. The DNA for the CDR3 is TGTGCCTGGAGTCACCGGCGGGTCCACTACGAGCAGTACTTC.

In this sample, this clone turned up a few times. For the CDR3, the DNA is TGTGCCAGCAGATTCCGGGACGGAGTCTACGAGCAGTACTTC. The encoded protein is CASRFRDGVYEQYF. The rearrangement joins TRBV5-5 to TRBJ2-7; possibly TRBD1 or TRBD2 for D (5 bases each). This CDR3 comprises 14 residues. Trimming took off 5 bases at V and 3 bases at J, with 15 bases between the two ends. Germline V gives CDR1 SGHKS, CDR2 YYEKEE (reference sequence).

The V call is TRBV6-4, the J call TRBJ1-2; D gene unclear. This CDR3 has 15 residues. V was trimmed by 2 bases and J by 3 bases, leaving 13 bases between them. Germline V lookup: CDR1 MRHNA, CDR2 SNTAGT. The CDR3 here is CASSDPPSRHYGYTF. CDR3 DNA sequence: TGTGCCAGCAGTGACCCTCCATCGCGCCACTATGGCTACACCTTC.

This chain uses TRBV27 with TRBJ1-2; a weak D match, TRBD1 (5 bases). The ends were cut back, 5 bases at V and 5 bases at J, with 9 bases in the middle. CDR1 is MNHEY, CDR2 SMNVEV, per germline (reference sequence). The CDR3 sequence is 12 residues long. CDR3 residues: CASSGDSYGYTF. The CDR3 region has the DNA TGTGCCAGCAGTGGCGACAGTTATGGCTACACCTTC.

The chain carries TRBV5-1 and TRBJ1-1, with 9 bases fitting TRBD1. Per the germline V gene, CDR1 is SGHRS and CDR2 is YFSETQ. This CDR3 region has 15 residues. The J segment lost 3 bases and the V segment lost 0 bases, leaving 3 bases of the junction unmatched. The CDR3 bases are TGCGCCAGCAGCTTGGACAGGGGGCAGCACACTGAAGCTTTCTTT. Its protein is CASSLDRGQHTEAFF. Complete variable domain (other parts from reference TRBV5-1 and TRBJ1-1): KAGVTQTPRYLIKTRGQQVTLSCSPISGHRSVSWYQQTPGQGLQFLFEYFSETQRNKGNFPGRFSGRQFSNSRSEMNVSTLELGDSALYLCASSLDRGQHTEAFFGQGTRLTVV.

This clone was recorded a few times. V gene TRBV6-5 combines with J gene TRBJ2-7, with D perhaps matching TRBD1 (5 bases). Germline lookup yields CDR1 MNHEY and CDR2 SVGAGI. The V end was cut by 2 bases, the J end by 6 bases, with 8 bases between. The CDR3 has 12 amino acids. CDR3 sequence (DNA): TGTGCCAGCAGTTACGATAGGGGCGAGCAGTACTTC. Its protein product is CASSYDRGEQYF.

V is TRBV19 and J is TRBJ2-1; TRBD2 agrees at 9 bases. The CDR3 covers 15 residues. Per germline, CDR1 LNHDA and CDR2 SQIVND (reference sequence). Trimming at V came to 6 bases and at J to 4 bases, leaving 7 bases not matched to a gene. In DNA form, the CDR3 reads TGTGCCAGTAGCCCCAGCGGGGGGTTGTACAATGAGCAGTTCTTC. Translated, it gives CASSPSGGLYNEQFF.

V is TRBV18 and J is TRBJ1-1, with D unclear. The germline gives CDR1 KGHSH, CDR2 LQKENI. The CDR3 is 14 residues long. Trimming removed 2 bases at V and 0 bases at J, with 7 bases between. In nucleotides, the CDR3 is TGTGCCAGCTCACCAGGGTTCATGAACACTGAAGCTTTCTTT. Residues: CASSPGFMNTEAFF.

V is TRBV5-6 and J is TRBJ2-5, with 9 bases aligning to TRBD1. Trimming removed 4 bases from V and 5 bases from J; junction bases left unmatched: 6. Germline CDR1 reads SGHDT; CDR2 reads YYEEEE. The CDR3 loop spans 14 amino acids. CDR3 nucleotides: TGTGCCAGCAGCGCCGGGACAGGGATCGAGACCCAGTACTTC. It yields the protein CASSAGTGIETQYF.

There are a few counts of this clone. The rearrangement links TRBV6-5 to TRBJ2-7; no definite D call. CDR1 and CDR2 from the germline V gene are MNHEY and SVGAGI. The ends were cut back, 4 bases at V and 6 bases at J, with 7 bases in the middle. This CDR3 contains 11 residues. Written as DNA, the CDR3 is TGTGCCAGCAGTTTTGGTTTCGAGCAGTACTTC. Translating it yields CASSFGFEQYF.

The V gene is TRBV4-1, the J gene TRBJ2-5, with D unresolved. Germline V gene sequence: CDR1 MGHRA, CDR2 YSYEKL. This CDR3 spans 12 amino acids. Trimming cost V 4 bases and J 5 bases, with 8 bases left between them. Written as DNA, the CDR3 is TGCGCCAGCAGCCCATCTGGGGAGACCCAGTACTTC. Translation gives CASSPSGETQYF.

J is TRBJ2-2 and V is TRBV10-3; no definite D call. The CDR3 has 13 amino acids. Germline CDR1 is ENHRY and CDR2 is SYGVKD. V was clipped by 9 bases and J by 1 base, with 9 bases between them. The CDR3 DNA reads TGTGCCATTTCCGTGGGGAACACCGGGGAGCTGTTTTTT. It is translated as CAISVGNTGELFF.

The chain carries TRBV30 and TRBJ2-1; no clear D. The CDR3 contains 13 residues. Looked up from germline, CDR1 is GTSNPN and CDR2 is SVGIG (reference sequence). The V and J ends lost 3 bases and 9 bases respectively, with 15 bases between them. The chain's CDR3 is CAWSLGVGVEQFF. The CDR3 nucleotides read TGTGCCTGGAGCCTAGGAGTGGGCGTTGAGCAGTTCTTC.

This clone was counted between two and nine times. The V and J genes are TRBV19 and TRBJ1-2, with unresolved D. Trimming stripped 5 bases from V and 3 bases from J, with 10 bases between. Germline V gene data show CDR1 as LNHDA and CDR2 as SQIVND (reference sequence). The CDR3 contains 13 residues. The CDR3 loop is CASSGEADYGYTF. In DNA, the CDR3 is TGTGCCAGTAGTGGGGAGGCCGACTATGGCTACACCTTC.